This TCR beta chain was recorded in a study of blood T cell repertoires in COVID-19. At the level of the study: The samples span acute and convalescent COVID-19 from the United States, Italy and Spain. PBMCs, B-cell-depleted T cells, or T cells provided the cDNA or gDNA that made up the material.

Method: immunoSEQ multiplex PCR; TCRdb's copy keeps in-frame clones and lacks some. The top ten hold under 15% of the sample, which has 170,000 or so clones, approximately 90% seen once. Seattle patients were enrolled while actively infected and followed longitudinally. V lost 2 bases and J lost 8, with 10 bases in between. From germline, CDR1 is SGHTA and CDR2 FQGTGA. CDR3 length: 13 residues. The material sequenced was peripheral blood. The chain is built from TRBV7-3 and TRBJ2-1; D unresolved. This receptor was identified in a woman in her 70s with COVID-19, enrolled during active disease. The DNA for the CDR3 is TGTGCCAGCAGCTTAGATCAGTACCATGAGCAGTTCTTC. Its translation is CASSLDQYHEQFF.